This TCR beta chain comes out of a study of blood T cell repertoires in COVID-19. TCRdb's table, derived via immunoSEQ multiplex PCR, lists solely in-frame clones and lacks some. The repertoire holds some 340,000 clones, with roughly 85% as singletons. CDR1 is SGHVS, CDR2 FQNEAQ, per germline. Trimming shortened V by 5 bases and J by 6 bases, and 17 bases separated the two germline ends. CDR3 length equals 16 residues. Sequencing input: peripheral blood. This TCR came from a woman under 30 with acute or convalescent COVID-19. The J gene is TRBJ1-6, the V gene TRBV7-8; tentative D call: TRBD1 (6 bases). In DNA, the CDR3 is TGTGCCAGCAGCCACCCGGCAGGGGCCCTTAATTCACCCCTCCACTTT. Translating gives CASSHPAGALNSPLHF.